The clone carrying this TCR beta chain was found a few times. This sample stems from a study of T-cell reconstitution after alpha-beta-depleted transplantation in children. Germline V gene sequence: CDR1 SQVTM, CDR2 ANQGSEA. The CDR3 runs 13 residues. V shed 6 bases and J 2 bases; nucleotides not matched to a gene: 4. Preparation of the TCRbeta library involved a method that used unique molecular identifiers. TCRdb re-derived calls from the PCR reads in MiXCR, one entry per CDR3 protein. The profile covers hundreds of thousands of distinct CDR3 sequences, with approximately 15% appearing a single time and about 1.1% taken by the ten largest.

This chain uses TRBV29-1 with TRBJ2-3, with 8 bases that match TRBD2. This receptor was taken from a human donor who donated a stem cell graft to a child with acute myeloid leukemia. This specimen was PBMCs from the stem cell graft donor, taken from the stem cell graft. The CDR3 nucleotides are TGCAGCGTGGAGCGGGGGTTCACAGATACGCAGTATTTT. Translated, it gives CSVERGFTDTQYF.